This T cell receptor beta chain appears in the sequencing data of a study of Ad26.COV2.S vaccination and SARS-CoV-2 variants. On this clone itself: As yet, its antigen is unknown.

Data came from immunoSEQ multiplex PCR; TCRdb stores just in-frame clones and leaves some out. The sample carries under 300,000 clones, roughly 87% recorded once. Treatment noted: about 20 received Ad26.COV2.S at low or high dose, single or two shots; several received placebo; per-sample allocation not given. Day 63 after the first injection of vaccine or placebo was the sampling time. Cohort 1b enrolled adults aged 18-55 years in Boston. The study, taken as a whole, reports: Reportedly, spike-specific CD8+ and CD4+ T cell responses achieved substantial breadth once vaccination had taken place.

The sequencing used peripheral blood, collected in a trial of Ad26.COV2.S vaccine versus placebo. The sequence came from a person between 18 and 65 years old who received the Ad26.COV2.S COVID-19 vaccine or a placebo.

CDR3 sequence: CASRSPWGTEAFF. As DNA, the CDR3 is TGTGCCAGCAGGTCTCCTTGGGGCACTGAAGCTTTCTTT. The chain couples TRBV27 to TRBJ1-1; D remains unclear. Germline lookup yields CDR1 MNHEY and CDR2 SMNVEV (reference sequence). Trimming left V 6 bases short and J 4 bases short, with 12 bases between. This CDR3 has 13 amino acids.